These T cell receptor beta chains were read from a single sample in a study of blood T cell repertoires in COVID-19. Measured with immunoSEQ multiplex PCR; TCRdb has only the in-frame clones, and not every one. This table holds approximately 290,000 clones, 90% found once. Sequenced material: PBMCs or T cells enriched from blood (not recorded which). The receptors shown here come from a woman between 18 and 30 years old with acute COVID-19. CDR3s include the opening cysteine and the closing phenylalanine or tryptophan. Expanded clones get a size class; other rows say once, few or many, or leave the size out.

>TRBV2|NA|TRBJ2-2
CASRRVATNTGELFF
>TRBV9|NA|TRBJ2-5
CASSVQGAPGETQYF
>TRBV6-5|NA|TRBJ1-4
CASSYLATEPHEKLFF
>TRBV7-2|NA|TRBJ1-2
CASSLQGQGANGYTF
>TRBV5-4|NA|TRBJ2-1
CASSSLAGRSYNEQFF
>TRBV6-6|NA|TRBJ2-1
CASSWTGSNEQFF
>TRBV2|NA|TRBJ2-1
CASRQGVLDNEQFF
>TRBV7-3|NA|TRBJ2-3
CASSPGTSTDTQYF
>TRBV29-1|once|TRBJ2-7
CSVVGTGNPYEQYF
>TRBV27|NA|TRBJ1-6
CASSRNPRGGVDSPLHF
>TRBV10-3|NA|TRBJ2-1
CAISDPILSGEQFF
>TRBV9|NA|TRBJ2-1
CASSALVAYNEQFF
>TRBV7-9|NA|TRBJ2-1
CASSLVSGRTYNEQFF
>TRBV19|few|TRBJ1-1
CASIQQGGGRRNTEAFF
>TRBV24-1|NA|TRBJ2-1
CATDAGGSYNEQFF
>TRBV9|once|TRBJ2-1
CASSVGQGLRYEQFF
>TRBV5-8|once|TRBJ1-2
CASSPTGGYGYTF
>TRBV5-1|NA|TRBJ2-7
CASREGTGNSYEQYF
>TRBV2|NA|TRBJ1-4
CASSEWGQGATNEKLFF
>TRBV19|NA|TRBJ1-2
CASSMGQGAYGYTF
>TRBV28|NA|TRBJ1-2
CASSGSYGYTF
>TRBV5-1|few|TRBJ1-6
CASSLGGTGESPLHF
>TRBV6-5|NA|TRBJ2-5
CASRWGGETQYF
>TRBV7-9|NA|TRBJ2-7
CASSLVGLYTYEQYF
>TRBV9|NA|TRBJ1-5
CASSSGQGFHQPQHF
>TRBV5-1|NA|TRBJ2-5
CASSTQGRVETQYF